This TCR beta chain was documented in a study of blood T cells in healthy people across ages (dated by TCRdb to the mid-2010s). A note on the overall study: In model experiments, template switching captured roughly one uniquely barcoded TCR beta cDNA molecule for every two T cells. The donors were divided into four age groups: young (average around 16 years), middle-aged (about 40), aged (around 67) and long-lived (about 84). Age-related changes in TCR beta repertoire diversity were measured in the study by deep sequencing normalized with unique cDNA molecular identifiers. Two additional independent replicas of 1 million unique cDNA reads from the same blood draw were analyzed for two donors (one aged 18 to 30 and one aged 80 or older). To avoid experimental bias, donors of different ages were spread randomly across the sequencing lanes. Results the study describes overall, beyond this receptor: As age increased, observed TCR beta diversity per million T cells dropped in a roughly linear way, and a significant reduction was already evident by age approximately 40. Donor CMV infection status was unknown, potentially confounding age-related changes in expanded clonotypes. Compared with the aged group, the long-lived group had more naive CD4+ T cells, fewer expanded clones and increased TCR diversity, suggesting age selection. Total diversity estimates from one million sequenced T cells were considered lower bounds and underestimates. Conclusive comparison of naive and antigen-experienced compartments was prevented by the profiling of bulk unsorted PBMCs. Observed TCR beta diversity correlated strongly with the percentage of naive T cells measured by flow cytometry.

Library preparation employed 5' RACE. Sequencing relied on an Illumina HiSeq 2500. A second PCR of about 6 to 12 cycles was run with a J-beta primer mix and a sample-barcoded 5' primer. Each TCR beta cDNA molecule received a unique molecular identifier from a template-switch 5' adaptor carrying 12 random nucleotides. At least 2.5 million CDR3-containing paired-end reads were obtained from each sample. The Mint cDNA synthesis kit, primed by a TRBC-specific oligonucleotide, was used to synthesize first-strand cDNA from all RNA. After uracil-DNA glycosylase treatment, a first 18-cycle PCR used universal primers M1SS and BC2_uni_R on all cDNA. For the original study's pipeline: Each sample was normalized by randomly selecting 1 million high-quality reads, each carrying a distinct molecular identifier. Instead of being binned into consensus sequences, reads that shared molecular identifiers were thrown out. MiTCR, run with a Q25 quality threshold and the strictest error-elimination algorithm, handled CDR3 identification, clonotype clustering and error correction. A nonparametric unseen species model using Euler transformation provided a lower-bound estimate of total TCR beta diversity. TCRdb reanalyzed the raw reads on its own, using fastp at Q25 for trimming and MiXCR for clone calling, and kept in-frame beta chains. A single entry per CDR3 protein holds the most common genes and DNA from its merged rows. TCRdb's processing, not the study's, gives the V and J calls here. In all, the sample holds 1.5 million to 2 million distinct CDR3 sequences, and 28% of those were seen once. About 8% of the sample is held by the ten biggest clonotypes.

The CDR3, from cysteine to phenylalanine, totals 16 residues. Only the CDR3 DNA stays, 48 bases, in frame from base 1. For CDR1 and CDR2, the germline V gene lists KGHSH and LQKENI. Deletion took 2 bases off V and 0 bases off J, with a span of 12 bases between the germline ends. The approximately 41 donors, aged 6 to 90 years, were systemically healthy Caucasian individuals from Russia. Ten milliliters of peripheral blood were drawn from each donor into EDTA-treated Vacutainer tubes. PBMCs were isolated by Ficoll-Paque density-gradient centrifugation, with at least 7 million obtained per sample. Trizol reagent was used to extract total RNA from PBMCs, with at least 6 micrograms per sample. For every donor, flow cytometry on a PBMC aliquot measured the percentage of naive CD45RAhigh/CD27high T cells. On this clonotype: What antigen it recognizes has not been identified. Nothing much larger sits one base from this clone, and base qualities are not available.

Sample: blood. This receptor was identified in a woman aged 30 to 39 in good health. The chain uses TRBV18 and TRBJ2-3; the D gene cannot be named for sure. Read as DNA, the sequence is TGTGCCAGCTCACCAGGGTTACAGCTAAGCACAGATACGCAGTATTTT. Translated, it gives CASSPGLQLSTDTQYF. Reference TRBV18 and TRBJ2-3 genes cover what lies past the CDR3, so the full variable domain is NAGVMQNPRHLVRRRGQEARLRCSPMKGHSHVYWYRQLPEEGLKFMVYLQKENIIDESGMPKERFSAEFPKEGPSILRIQQVVRGDSAAYFCASSPGLQLSTDTQYFGPGTRLTVL.